This T cell receptor (beta chain) was captured by sequencing in a study of CD8 T cells in ankylosing spondylitis. General study findings and limits: The clones that were linked to disease were reported to be significantly enriched in matched synovial fluid samples from ankylosing spondylitis patients. A motif of roughly 8 highly homologous TCR beta variants was seen as apparently characteristic of ankylosing spondylitis blood.

The TCR beta libraries were generated through quantitative 5'-RACE incorporating molecular barcodes. TCRdb fed the 5' RACE reads into MiXCR, producing one record per CDR3 protein. The table lists a few hundred thousand distinct CDR3 sequences, 20% to 25% of them singletons, with 3% to 4% in the top ten. In regard to this clonotype: The antigen is undetermined.

V was trimmed by 7 bases and J by 0 bases, leaving 12 bases between them. The CDR3 has 13 amino acids. From germline, CDR1 is SQVTM and CDR2 ANQGSEA. Sequencing used blood, either unsorted or a sorted T cell fraction (not recorded which). The receptor was isolated from a female donor with ankylosing spondylitis or in good health (not recorded which). The genes are TRBV29-1 and TRBJ1-1; D remains unclear. CDR3 region: CSAEQSLNTEAFF. The DNA of the CDR3 is TGCAGCGCCGAACAGAGTTTGAACACTGAAGCTTTCTTT.